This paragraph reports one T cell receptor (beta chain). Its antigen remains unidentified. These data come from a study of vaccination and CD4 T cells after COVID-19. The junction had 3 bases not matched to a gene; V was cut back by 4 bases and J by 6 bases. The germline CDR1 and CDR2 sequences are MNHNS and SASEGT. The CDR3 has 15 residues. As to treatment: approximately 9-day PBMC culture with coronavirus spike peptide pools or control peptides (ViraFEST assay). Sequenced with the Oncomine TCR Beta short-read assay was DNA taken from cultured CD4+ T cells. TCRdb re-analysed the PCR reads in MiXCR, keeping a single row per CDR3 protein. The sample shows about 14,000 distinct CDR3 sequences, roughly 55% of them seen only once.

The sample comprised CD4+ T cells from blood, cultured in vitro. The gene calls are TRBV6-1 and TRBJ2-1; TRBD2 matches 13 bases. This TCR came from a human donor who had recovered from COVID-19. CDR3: CASSGGLAGTNEQFF. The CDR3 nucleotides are TGTGCCAGCAGTGGGGGACTAGCGGGAACCAATGAGCAGTTCTTC.